Listed below are T cell receptor beta chains from one sample, sequenced in a study of blood T cells in healthy people across ages. TCRdb re-called the 5' RACE reads through MiXCR, storing one row per CDR3 protein. The table lists fewer than 700,000 distinct CDR3 sequences, about 45% of them singletons. Sequenced material: blood. These receptors came from an older man in good health. Each CDR3 is given with its conserved first and last residue. A D gene is named only where the DNA matches it firmly. Clone size is shown for a subset of rows, as once, few, many or a class of expanded clone.

clone size	D gene	V gene	J gene	CDR3 protein	CDR3 DNA
NA	TRBD2	TRBV3-1	TRBJ2-5	CASSRSSGTQETQYF	TGTGCCAGCAGCCGGTCTAGCGGGACTCAAGAGACCCAGTACTTC
few	TRBD2	TRBV12-3/TRBV12-4	TRBJ2-3	CASSLGAGTSGTDTQYF	TGTGCCAGCAGTTTAGGGGCCGGGACTAGCGGAACAGATACGCAGTATTTT
NA	TRBD1	TRBV7-9	TRBJ1-5	CASSLGTGGSNQPQHF	TGTGCCAGCAGCTTAGGGACAGGGGGCTCCAATCAGCCCCAGCATTTT
NA	NA	TRBV19	TRBJ1-1	CASSIQGNTEAFF	TGTGCCAGTAGTATACAGGGTAACACTGAAGCTTTCTTT
NA	NA	TRBV20-1	TRBJ1-2	CSPPFEEGGYTF	TGCAGTCCCCCGTTTGAAGAGGGTGGCTACACCTTC
NA	TRBD2	TRBV3-1	TRBJ2-1	CASSQATSGGYNEQFF	TGTGCCAGCAGCCAAGCTACTAGCGGGGGATACAATGAGCAGTTCTTC
NA	TRBD1	TRBV28	TRBJ1-2	CASSLDQGASGYTF	TGTGCCAGCAGTTTAGATCAGGGGGCTAGCGGCTACACCTTC
NA	NA	TRBV7-2	TRBJ1-1	CASSLTRANTEAFF	TGTGCCAGCAGCTTAACCAGGGCCAACACTGAAGCTTTCTTT
NA	NA	TRBV7-9	TRBJ1-2	CASSPGGQMGHYGYTF	TGTGCCAGCAGCCCGGGCGGACAGATGGGTCACTATGGCTACACCTTC
many	NA	TRBV6-1	TRBJ2-1	CASSSRKGGSSSYNEQFF	TGTGCCAGCAGCTCTAGAAAGGGGGGCAGCAGCTCCTACAATGAGCAGTTCTTC
NA	NA	TRBV5-1	TRBJ2-6	CASSRDASSGANVLTF	TGCGCCAGCAGCCGCGACGCCAGCTCTGGGGCCAACGTCCTGACTTTC
NA	TRBD2	TRBV7-2	TRBJ2-1	CASSLFREGNEQFF	TGTGCCAGCAGCTTATTCAGGGAGGGCAATGAGCAGTTCTTC
NA	TRBD2	TRBV4-1	TRBJ2-3	CASSGRAGSTDTQYF	TGCGCCAGCAGCGGACGAGCGGGAAGCACAGATACGCAGTATTTT
few	TRBD1	TRBV5-5	TRBJ2-7	CASSFEGAGVSYEQYF	TGTGCCAGCAGCTTTGAGGGGGCAGGGGTCTCCTACGAGCAGTACTTC
NA	TRBD1	TRBV6-1	TRBJ2-7	CASSLARGQVDEQYF	TGTGCCAGCAGCCTTGCGAGGGGACAGGTGGACGAGCAGTACTTC
few	NA	TRBV7-9	TRBJ1-1	CASNEVVNTEAFF	TGTGCCAGCAACGAAGTGGTGAACACTGAAGCTTTCTTT
NA	TRBD2	TRBV20-1	TRBJ2-1	CSAYRFSGAYNEQFF	TGCAGTGCCTACCGCTTTAGCGGGGCCTACAATGAGCAGTTCTTC
NA	NA	TRBV10-3	TRBJ1-1	CAISEYNGENTEAFF	TGTGCCATCAGTGAGTACAATGGGGAAAACACTGAAGCTTTCTTT
few	NA	TRBV12-3/TRBV12-4	TRBJ2-7	CASSSHREQYF	TGTGCCAGCAGTTCCCATCGGGAGCAGTACTTC
NA	NA	TRBV20-1	TRBJ1-1	CSATFPGLRPNPEAFF	TGCAGTGCTACATTCCCTGGACTCCGCCCGAACCCTGAAGCTTTCTTT
NA	TRBD1	TRBV7-2	TRBJ1-2	CASSQGRGLGSYGYTF	TGTGCCAGCAGCCAGGGCAGGGGGCTGGGGAGCTATGGCTACACCTTC
few	NA	TRBV4-3	TRBJ2-1	CASSHELNNEQFF	TGCGCCAGCAGCCATGAGCTCAACAATGAGCAGTTCTTC
few	TRBD2	TRBV7-2	TRBJ2-1	CASSVSGTSGTWGRHNEQFF	TGTGCCAGCAGCGTATCCGGGACTAGCGGGACTTGGGGTCGCCACAATGAGCAGTTCTTC
NA	NA	TRBV29-1	TRBJ2-7	CSVRQGPYEQYF	TGCAGCGTTCGTCAGGGGCCCTACGAGCAGTACTTC
NA	TRBD1	TRBV27	TRBJ2-6	CASSLVGTGAGANVLTF	TGTGCCAGCAGCTTAGTGGGGACAGGGGCTGGGGCCAACGTCCTGACTTTC
NA	TRBD1	TRBV7-2	TRBJ1-1	CASRVQGGDTEAFF	TGTGCCAGCAGGGTGCAGGGGGGAGACACTGAAGCTTTCTTT
NA	TRBD2	TRBV28	TRBJ2-3	CASRMPREGRADTQYF	TGTGCCAGCAGGATGCCAAGGGAGGGTCGGGCAGATACGCAGTATTTT
few	TRBD1	TRBV20-1	TRBJ2-7	CSASGSGTGSYEQYF	TGCAGTGCTTCCGGCTCCGGGACAGGCTCCTACGAGCAGTACTTC
NA	NA	TRBV5-1	TRBJ2-2	CASSLGAARNTGELFF	TGCGCCAGCAGCTTGGGGGCTGCGAGGAACACCGGGGAGCTGTTTTTT
NA	NA	TRBV30	TRBJ2-7	CAWRGRGVYEQYF	TGTGCCTGGAGAGGCAGGGGGGTCTACGAGCAGTACTTC
few	TRBD2	TRBV9	TRBJ2-4	CASSAGTSGDVIQYF	TGTGCCAGCAGCGCTGGGACTAGCGGGGACGTCATTCAGTACTTC
NA	TRBD2	TRBV7-2	TRBJ2-7	CASSLATSGRVGYEQYF	TGTGCCAGCAGCTTAGCGACTAGCGGGAGAGTCGGCTACGAGCAGTACTTC
once	TRBD1	TRBV6-2/TRBV6-3	TRBJ2-1	CASSYRDRGWSEQFF	TGTGCCAGCAGTTACAGGGACAGGGGGTGGAGCGAGCAGTTCTTC
NA	TRBD1	TRBV7-2	TRBJ1-6	CASSGRTGDNSPLHF	TGTGCCAGCAGCGGCAGGACAGGGGATAATTCACCCCTCCACTTT
NA	TRBD1	TRBV7-2	TRBJ2-7	CAGSNQGANHEQYF	TGTGCCGGCAGCAACCAGGGGGCGAACCACGAGCAGTACTTC
many	TRBD2	TRBV6-2/TRBV6-3	TRBJ2-3	CASSYVTSGWVVDTDTQYF	TGTGCCAGCAGTTACGTAACTAGCGGATGGGTGGTGGACACAGATACGCAGTATTTT
few	NA	TRBV20-1	TRBJ1-2	CSAKQTVGYGYTF	TGCAGTGCTAAGCAGACGGTTGGCTATGGCTACACCTTC
NA	NA	TRBV21-1	TRBJ2-1	CASSNDQGYNEQFF	TGTGCCAGCAGCAATGATCAGGGGTACAATGAGCAGTTCTTC
once	TRBD2	TRBV27	TRBJ2-5	CASSLLSSGSYNEQYF	TGTGCCAGCAGTTTATTGTCTAGCGGGAGCTACAATGAGCAGTACTTC
NA	NA	TRBV7-2	TRBJ2-5	CASSLARLNEQYF	TGTGCCAGCAGCCTAGCCCGGCTCAATGAGCAGTACTTC
NA	NA	TRBV6-2/TRBV6-3	TRBJ2-1	CASSPSVRDEQFF	TGTGCCAGCAGTCCCTCAGTCAGGGATGAGCAGTTCTTC
once	NA	TRBV27	TRBJ2-7	CASSTVPGHPYEQYF	TGTGCCAGCAGTACCGTACCGGGACACCCCTACGAGCAGTACTTC
few	TRBD1	TRBV12-3/TRBV12-4	TRBJ2-3	CASSSHRQGGKDTQYF	TGTGCCAGCAGTTCCCACCGACAGGGTGGGAAAGATACGCAGTATTTT
NA	NA	TRBV20-1	TRBJ1-1	CSAKKARGYTEAFF	TGCAGTGCCAAAAAGGCAAGGGGTTACACTGAAGCTTTCTTT
many	TRBD1	TRBV6-6	TRBJ2-7	CASSDDRGVIEQYF	TGTGCCAGCAGTGACGACAGGGGGGTAATAGAGCAGTACTTC
NA	NA	TRBV9	TRBJ2-1	CASSVLSYNEQFF	TGTGCCAGCAGCGTATTATCTTACAATGAGCAGTTCTTC
many	NA	TRBV6-5	TRBJ1-2	CASSSPGHRTANYGYTF	TGTGCCAGCAGTTCCCCGGGACACCGAACCGCTAACTATGGCTACACCTTC
once	TRBD2	TRBV7-9	TRBJ2-4	CASSLGPARGGKNIQYF	TGTGCCAGCAGCTTAGGCCCCGCGCGGGGGGGCAAAAACATTCAGTACTTC